Below are 30 T cell receptor beta chains sequenced from a single sample in a study of blood T cell repertoires in COVID-19. Sequencing was performed with immunoSEQ multiplex PCR; in TCRdb, only in-frame clones are kept and a portion is missing. The table includes about 310,000 clones, 80% to 90% detected once. Sequencing input: peripheral blood. The origin of the receptors is a man in his fifties or sixties with active or convalescent COVID-19.

This clone showed up just once. The chain has TRBV30 and TRBJ2-1, with 13 bases that match TRBD2. V lost 2 bases and J lost 5; bases outside the gene matches: 3. Germline CDR1 GTSNPN, CDR2 SVGIG (reference sequence). The CDR3 loop spans 15 amino acids. The CDR3 nucleotides read TGTGCCTGGAGTTCGGGACTAGCGGGACACAATGAGCAGTTCTTC. Protein sequence: CAWSSGLAGHNEQFF.

The chain employs TRBV6-2 or TRBV6-3 and TRBJ2-5; maybe TRBD1 (5 bases). This CDR3 spans 13 amino acids. Germline lookup yields CDR1 MNHEY and CDR2 SVGEGT. Trimming pared 4 bases from V and 2 bases from J, leaving 8 bases between. This CDR3 is CASSFDRQETQYF. The DNA for the CDR3 is TGTGCCAGCAGTTTTGACAGACAAGAGACCCAGTACTTC.

This chain uses TRBV5-6 with TRBJ1-6; 8 bases match TRBD1. With 2 bases clipped from V and 5 bases from J, the junction kept 3 bases outside the gene matches. The CDR3 covers 15 residues. Germline V gene data show CDR1 as SGHDT and CDR2 as YYEEEE. The CDR3, as DNA: TGTGCCAGCAGCTTCCAGGACAGGGATAATTCACCCCTCCACTTT. It encodes CASSFQDRDNSPLHF.

This chain joins TRBV2 and TRBJ1-6, with D possibly TRBD1 on 6 matching bases. The germline V gene encodes CDR1 SNHLY and CDR2 FYNNEI. V lost 0 bases and J lost 0, with 12 bases in between. The CDR3 totals 18 residues. The chain's CDR3 is CASSEAGGLSSYNSPLHF. CDR3 sequence (DNA): TGTGCCAGCAGTGAAGCAGGGGGTTTGAGCTCCTATAATTCACCCCTCCACTTT.

The genes are TRBV9 and TRBJ1-4, with a weak D call TRBD1 (5 bases). V was trimmed by 0 bases and J by 5 bases, leaving 11 bases between them. The CDR3 contains 15 residues. Germline V gives CDR1 SGDLS, CDR2 YYNGEE. The CDR3 sequence: CASSVGQSVNEKLFF. DNA of the CDR3: TGTGCCAGCAGCGTAGGACAGTCGGTGAATGAAAAACTGTTTTTT.

V is TRBV3-1 (or the pseudogene TRBV3-2) and J is TRBJ2-1; 7 nucleotides agree with TRBD2. CDR3 length equals 16 residues. Germline loops: CDR1 LGHDT, CDR2 YNNKEL (reference sequence). J gave up 1 base and V 1 base, and 4 bases lay outside the gene matches. The CDR3 spells CASSQAPGLSYNEQFF. DNA for the CDR3: TGTGCCAGCAGCCAAGCGCCGGGACTATCCTACAATGAGCAGTTCTTC.

Turning to this clone: Other DNA sequences within the sample encode an identical CDR3. The J gene is TRBJ2-3, the V gene TRBV7-9, with 9 positions matching TRBD1. Germline CDR1 and CDR2: SEHNR and FQNEAQ (reference sequence). V dropped 2 bases and J dropped 1; count of bases not matched to a gene: 1. This CDR3 is 15 amino acids long. The CDR3 loop is CASSLRTGGTDTQYF. CDR3 sequence (DNA): TGTGCCAGCAGCTTAAGGACAGGGGGCACAGATACGCAGTATTTT.

This rearrangement joins TRBV11-3 to TRBJ1-1, with D possibly matching TRBD1 (5 bases). The germline gives CDR1 SGHNT, CDR2 YENEEA. CDR3 length: 14 residues. The V end was cut by 4 bases, the J end by 1 base, with 10 bases between. CDR3 in DNA: TGTGCCAGCAGCTATAGCCAGGGGAACACTGAAGCTTTCTTT. It translates to CASSYSQGNTEAFF.

The V and J genes are TRBV28 and TRBJ1-2, with 8 bases that match TRBD1. Germline trimming cut 2 bases from V and 4 bases from J; bases unmatched to any gene: 3. CDR3 length equals 14 residues. Germline CDR1 MDHEN, CDR2 SYDVKM. CDR3 sequence reads: CASSLPTGVYGYTF. DNA of the CDR3: TGTGCCAGCAGTTTACCGACAGGGGTCTATGGCTACACCTTC.

About this clone: The same CDR3 can be traced to other DNA sequences in this sample. V and J are TRBV6-5 and TRBJ1-5; 9 positions agree with TRBD1. The CDR3 sequence is 15 residues long. Germline loops: CDR1 MNHEY, CDR2 SVGAGI. V trimming: 6 bases; J trimming: 0 bases; junction bases outside the gene matches: 3. The CDR3 region has the DNA TGTGCCAGCAGCCCGGGACAGGGTAGCAATCAGCCCCAGCATTTT. It encodes CASSPGQGSNQPQHF.

This clone was detected a few times. For the CDR3, the DNA is TGTGCCAGCAGGGGAACTAGCCCCTACAATGAGCAGTTCTTC. Protein sequence: CASRGTSPYNEQFF. The J gene is TRBJ2-1, the V gene TRBV6-5, with D tentatively TRBD2 (6 bases). The CDR3 length is 14 residues. V was pared by 6 bases and J by 2 bases, with 11 bases between. CDR1 is MNHEY, CDR2 SVGAGI, per germline.

This clone was seen just once. The V and J genes are TRBV7-9 and TRBJ2-3; possibly TRBD1 for D (7 bases). V shed 1 base and J shed 2 bases, with 16 bases lying between them. The CDR3 has 17 amino acids. The germline V gene encodes CDR1 SEHNR and CDR2 FQNEAQ (reference sequence). DNA for the CDR3: TGTGCCAGCAGCTTAGGGGCAGGGGGGATTCTCACAGATACGCAGTATTTT. Translating gives CASSLGAGGILTDTQYF.

The chain uses TRBV28 and TRBJ2-3, with D tentatively TRBD2 (6 bases). The germline V gene encodes CDR1 MDHEN and CDR2 SYDVKM. Trimming pared 5 bases from V and 0 bases from J, leaving 15 bases between. This CDR3 is built from 16 residues. DNA of the CDR3: TGTGCCAGCAGTCGCTCTAGCGCCTCTAGCACAGATACGCAGTATTTT. This encodes CASSRSSASSTDTQYF.

This clone has just a few counts. This chain connects TRBV4-1 to TRBJ1-2; no reliable D call. The CDR3 totals 12 residues. CDR1 is MGHRA and CDR2 is YSYEKL in the germline V gene. V lost 1 base and J 8 bases, leaving 8 bases between the germline ends. CDR3 DNA: TGCGCCAGCAGCCAAGGGCCTTTGGGCTACACCTTC. It is translated as CASSQGPLGYTF.

The gene calls are TRBV9 and TRBJ2-3; D unresolved. The V end lost 3 bases, the J end lost 4 bases, and 18 bases lay between the germline ends. The CDR3 loop spans 16 amino acids. Germline V gives CDR1 SGDLS, CDR2 YYNGEE. In DNA, the CDR3 is TGTGCCAGCAGCGCCAAGCTGAATTTGGTTCCAGATACGCAGTATTTT. Protein: CASSAKLNLVPDTQYF.

The chain is built from TRBV5-6 and TRBJ1-1, with TRBD1 matching 7 bases. V trimming: 3 bases; J trimming: 3 bases; junction bases outside the gene matches: 2. The CDR3 spans 13 residues. Germline V gives CDR1 SGHDT, CDR2 YYEEEE. The CDR3 sequence is CASSSTGDTEAFF. CDR3 nucleotide sequence: TGTGCCAGCAGCTCCACAGGGGACACTGAAGCTTTCTTT.

The CDR3 sequence: CASSFSSGGSYEQYF. DNA for the CDR3: TGTGCCAGCAGTTTCTCTTCAGGGGGTTCCTACGAGCAGTACTTC. This chain joins TRBV28 and TRBJ2-7; TRBD1 aligns across 7 bases. The J segment lost 1 base and the V segment lost 3 bases, leaving 6 bases of the junction unmatched. The CDR3 runs to 15 residues. Germline-derived CDR1 and CDR2 are MDHEN and SYDVKM.

The CDR3 DNA reads TGTGCCAGCAGCTTAGTTGGGGGCCCCCAGCATTTT. Amino acids: CASSLVGGPQHF. V is TRBV7-8 and J is TRBJ1-5; D is possibly TRBD1 (6 bases). Germline V CDR1 and CDR2: SGHVS, FQNEAQ. V was shortened by 1 base and J by 10 bases, with 8 bases between the two germline ends. This CDR3 has 12 residues.

The chain combines TRBV24-1 with TRBJ2-1; 7 nucleotides line up with TRBD2. The ends lost 6 bases at V and 2 bases at J; junction bases unmatched: 6. In germline, CDR1 is KGHDR, CDR2 SFDVKD. The CDR3 sequence is 15 residues long. This CDR3 is CATSPASGPYNEQFF. The CDR3 nucleotides are TGTGCCACCAGTCCGGCTAGCGGCCCCTACAATGAGCAGTTCTTC.

The chain recombines TRBV9 with TRBJ1-3; D unclear. CDR3 length: 15 residues. V was trimmed by 4 bases and J by 0 bases, leaving 11 bases between them. Looked up from germline, CDR1 is SGDLS and CDR2 is YYNGEE. For the CDR3, the DNA is TGTGCCAGCAGCACCCGAGGGCCCTCTGGAAACACCATATATTTT. This codes for CASSTRGPSGNTIYF.

The chain joins TRBV2 to TRBJ1-3; weak D call: TRBD1 (6 bases). Trimming took 6 bases from V and 0 from J, leaving 9 bases between them. Germline V lookup: CDR1 SNHLY, CDR2 FYNNEI. This CDR3 has 14 amino acids. CDR3 coding DNA: TGTGCCAGCAGCCGAGGGGGCTCTGGAAACACCATATATTTT. The encoded protein is CASSRGGSGNTIYF.

The V call is TRBV6-2 or TRBV6-3, the J call TRBJ2-1; D gene uncertain. Trimming removed 2 bases from V and 10 bases from J, with 9 bases in between. The CDR3 totals 12 residues. Germline assignment: CDR1 MNHEY and CDR2 SVGEGT. CDR3 in amino acids: CASSYGSHEQFF. For the CDR3, the DNA is TGTGCCAGCAGTTACGGTAGTCACGAGCAGTTCTTC.

This clone was observed a single time. This chain uses TRBV4-3 with TRBJ2-2; 11 bases are shared with TRBD2. The CDR3 is 18 residues long. Trimming removed 0 bases from V and 5 bases from J; junction bases left unmatched: 8. Looked up from germline, CDR1 is LGHNA and CDR2 is YSLEER. CDR3 DNA sequence: TGCGCCAGCAGCCAAGATCCGCCACTAGCGGGGGTAACCGGGGAGCTGTTTTTT. Translation: CASSQDPPLAGVTGELFF.

This clone was found once. J is TRBJ1-5 and V is TRBV28; no clear D gene. The CDR3 spans 12 residues. V lost 6 bases and J lost 6, with 9 bases in between. Per germline, CDR1 MDHEN and CDR2 SYDVKM. The CDR3 loop reads CASSSAGQPQHF. CDR3 DNA sequence: TGTGCCAGCAGCAGTGCGGGTCAGCCCCAGCATTTT.

V gene TRBV4-1 combines with J gene TRBJ1-5; possible D gene TRBD1, 5 bases. This CDR3 has 15 amino acids. Germline V gene sequence: CDR1 MGHRA, CDR2 YSYEKL. Trimming took 3 bases from V and 2 from J, leaving 11 bases between them. As DNA, the CDR3 is TGCGCCAGCAGCCAGGGCAGGGAAGGCAATCAGCCCCAGCATTTT. Amino acids: CASSQGREGNQPQHF.

The gene calls are TRBV4-1 and TRBJ2-3, with a possible D match to TRBD2 (6 bases). V was pared by 6 bases and J by 1 base, with 8 bases between. CDR3 length equals 13 residues. The germline V gene encodes CDR1 MGHRA and CDR2 YSYEKL. The chain's CDR3 is CASSGGGTDTQYF. CDR3 in DNA: TGCGCCAGCAGTGGAGGGGGCACAGATACGCAGTATTTT.

In its sample, this clone was seen once. The chain carries TRBV7-2 and TRBJ1-1; D gene unclear. The CDR3 extends over 13 amino acids. Looked up from germline, CDR1 is SGHTA and CDR2 is FQGNSA. Between the trimmed V and J ends, which lost 1 base and 8 bases, there was a span of 11 bases. Written as DNA, the CDR3 is TGTGCCAGCAGCTTAGAAGTTGCGGGAGAAGCTTTCTTT. Its protein product is CASSLEVAGEAFF.

This chain links TRBV3-1 (or the pseudogene TRBV3-2) with TRBJ1-1; weak D call: TRBD1 (5 bases). This CDR3 spans 15 amino acids. Germline-derived CDR1 and CDR2 are LGHDT and YNNKEL (reference sequence). V lost 1 base to trimming and J lost 1 base, with 10 bases between them. The CDR3 region is CASSQARQRNTEAFF. The DNA of the CDR3 is TGTGCCAGCAGCCAAGCTCGACAGAGGAACACTGAAGCTTTCTTT.

V is TRBV6-6 and J is TRBJ1-2; 7 bases agree with TRBD1. The V segment lost 6 bases and the J segment 1 base; nucleotides outside the gene matches: 5. This CDR3 region has 14 residues. Germline CDR1 and CDR2: MNHNY and SVGAGI (reference sequence). This CDR3 reads CASRTTGDNYGYTF. CDR3 coding DNA: TGTGCCAGCAGAACTACAGGGGATAACTATGGCTACACCTTC.

The rearrangement uses TRBV28 and TRBJ2-2; possibly TRBD1 for D (5 bases). This CDR3 region has 14 residues. Germline-derived CDR1 and CDR2 are MDHEN and SYDVKM. V lost 2 bases to trimming and J lost 1 base, with 5 bases between them. The CDR3 DNA sequence: TGTGCCAGCAGTTTAGACAGGAACACCGGGGAGCTGTTTTTT. Translated: CASSLDRNTGELFF. Looking up the rest from reference TRBV28 and TRBJ2-2 gives the full variable domain: DVKVTQSSRYLVKRTGEKVFLECVQDMDHENMFWYRQDPGLGLRLIYFSYDVKMKEKGDIPEGYSVSREKKERFSLILESASTNQTSMYLCASSLDRNTGELFFGEGSRLTVL.